This entry lists 2 T cell receptor beta chains sequenced from one sample in a study of T cell responses to AZD1222 COVID-19 vaccine. Using immunoSEQ multiplex PCR, the repertoire was profiled, and TCRdb retains in-frame clones only, with some absent. The data show about 150,000 clones, more than 85% seen once. This specimen consisted of peripheral blood, obtained on day 0 of AZD1222 vaccination. The receptors were sampled from an adult in good health.

The rearrangement uses TRBV25-1 and TRBJ1-4; D perhaps matches TRBD1 (5 bases). V lost 1 base and J lost 10, with 16 bases in between. The CDR3 length is 15 residues. The germline gives CDR1 MGHDK, CDR2 SYGVNS. The CDR3 reads CASSESGREGRKLFF. CDR3 nucleotide sequence: TGTGCCAGCAGTGAATCTGGCAGGGAAGGGAGAAAACTGTTTTTT.

The chain links TRBV27 to TRBJ2-7; D may correspond to TRBD1 or TRBD2 (5 bases each). The V gene lost 7 bases and the J gene lost 4 bases, with 14 bases spanning the gap. CDR3 length equals 13 residues. CDR1 MNHEY and CDR2 SMNVEV come from the germline V gene (reference sequence). The CDR3 nucleotides read TGTGCCAGCATGACTCCCTGGGGGTACGAGCAGTACTTC. Its protein is CASMTPWGYEQYF.